The rows below give T cell receptor beta chains drawn from one sample of a study of Ad26.COV2.S vaccination and SARS-CoV-2 variants. This table comes from immunoSEQ multiplex PCR, and its TCRdb copy is limited to in-frame clones, with some not included. The repertoire holds 500,000 or so clones, with roughly 87% as singletons. This specimen consisted of peripheral blood, obtained in a trial of Ad26.COV2.S vaccine versus placebo. These receptor sequences come from a person between 18 and 60 years old who received the Ad26.COV2.S COVID-19 vaccine or a placebo. CDR3s include the opening cysteine and the closing phenylalanine or tryptophan. A D gene is named only where the DNA matches it firmly. Clone size, where shown, is once, few, many, or a class for clones that have expanded.

NA NA TRBJ1-3 TRBV4-3 CASSQENRGGGNTIYF TGCGCCAGCAGCCAAGAAAACCGGGGAGGTGGAAACACCATATATTTT
NA NA TRBJ1-3 TRBV9 CASSNRDSGNTIYF TGTGCCAGCAGCAACAGGGACTCTGGAAACACCATATATTTT
NA NA TRBJ2-7 TRBV6-5 CASSQGYSYEQYF TGTGCCAGCAGTCAGGGATACTCCTACGAGCAGTACTTC
once NA TRBJ1-5 TRBV10-2 CASSDSTYSNQPQHF TGCGCCAGCAGTGATTCGACCTATAGCAATCAGCCCCAGCATTTT
NA NA TRBJ1-3 TRBV6-1 CASSDYSLRSGNTIYF TGTGCCAGCAGTGATTATAGCCTTCGCTCTGGAAACACCATATATTTT
once TRBD1 TRBJ1-5 TRBV6-5 CASSYTGDPNQPQHF TGTGCCAGCAGTTATACAGGGGACCCGAATCAGCCCCAGCATTTT
NA TRBD1 TRBJ2-3 TRBV29-1 CSVTVGQGTDTQYF TGCAGCGTCACAGTTGGACAGGGGACAGATACGCAGTATTTT
NA TRBD1 TRBJ1-5 TRBV19 CASSRGTGGLLGNQPQHF TGTGCCAGTAGTAGAGGGACAGGAGGGCTTCTTGGCAATCAGCCCCAGCATTTT
NA NA TRBJ2-2 TRBV7-3 CASSPARTGELFF TGTGCCAGCAGCCCCGCCCGGACCGGGGAGCTGTTTTTT
NA TRBD1 TRBJ1-1 TRBV7-8 CASSPLPGQGMNTEAFF TGTGCCAGCAGCCCCCTTCCGGGACAGGGGATGAACACTGAAGCTTTCTTT
once TRBD2 TRBJ2-1 TRBV27 CASSFFLRTSVSYNEQFF TGTGCCAGCAGTTTCTTCCTTAGGACTAGCGTCTCCTACAATGAGCAGTTCTTC
NA NA TRBJ1-1 TRBV29-1 CSASWNTEAFF TGCAGCGCGTCTTGGAACACTGAAGCTTTCTTT
NA NA TRBJ1-2 TRBV6-2/TRBV6-3 CASSPSSRGWDGYTF TGTGCCAGCAGCCCCTCCTCCCGGGGCTGGGATGGCTACACCTTC
NA TRBD2 TRBJ2-3 TRBV5-5 CASSLGLAGGADTQYF TGTGCCAGCAGCTTGGGGCTAGCGGGAGGGGCAGATACGCAGTATTTT
NA NA TRBJ2-2 TRBV11-2 CASSLDRRLGELFF TGTGCCAGCAGCTTAGACCGACGTCTCGGGGAGCTGTTTTTT
NA NA TRBJ2-6 TRBV5-5 CASSDLRLRSGANVLTF TGTGCCAGCAGCGACCTTAGATTGAGGTCTGGGGCCAACGTCCTGACTTTC
NA NA TRBJ2-2 TRBV2 CASWGRAGSGELFF TGTGCCAGCTGGGGTAGGGCAGGTTCCGGGGAGCTGTTTTTT
NA NA TRBJ2-5 TRBV29-1 CSVTMVVLETQYF TGCAGCGTTACGATGGTAGTTTTAGAGACCCAGTACTTC
NA NA TRBJ2-3 TRBV27 CASSFLRSTDTQYF TGTGCCAGCAGTTTTCTTCGGTCCACAGATACGCAGTATTTT
many NA TRBJ1-4 TRBV28 CASSPRRGREKLFF TGTGCCAGCAGCCCCCGGCGGGGTAGAGAAAAACTGTTTTTT
NA NA TRBJ1-4 TRBV19 CASSPRRTDGDEKLFF TGTGCCAGTAGCCCAAGAAGGACAGATGGGGATGAAAAACTGTTTTTT
NA NA TRBJ2-6 TRBV6-5 CASTRSGANVLTF TGTGCCAGCACCCGCTCTGGGGCCAACGTCCTGACTTTC
NA TRBD2 TRBJ2-7 TRBV24-1 CATSDAGLAASYEQYF TGTGCCACCAGTGACGCGGGACTAGCGGCTTCCTACGAGCAGTACTTC
once NA TRBJ1-1 TRBV28 CASSFPQGGTSGAFF TGTGCCAGCAGTTTCCCTCAAGGTGGGACTAGCGGCGCTTTCTTT